Listed here are 10 T cell receptor beta chains from one sample, sequenced in a study of cytomegalovirus exposure and HLA in healthy donors. The PCR employed 60 Vbeta primers together with 13 Jbeta primers. Clones were read by immunoSEQ multiplex PCR, and TCRdb kept only the in-frame ones, dropping some. The table shows some 150,000 clones, with 70% to 90% occurring only once. Material for sequencing was PBMCs. The receptors were gathered from a woman aged 18-29 years in good health and CMV-seronegative.

V usage is TRBV5-4 and J usage is TRBJ2-5, with D hard to call. CDR3 length: 15 amino acids. CDR1 and CDR2 from the germline V gene are SGHNT and YYREEE (reference sequence). Deletions cut 2 bases from V and 5 bases from J, with 16 bases between. The CDR3 region is CASSFSPSLSETQYF. Written as DNA, the CDR3 is TGTGCCAGCAGCTTTTCGCCAAGCCTGTCGGAGACCCAGTACTTC.

V and J are TRBV18 and TRBJ2-7, with D unresolved. This CDR3 comprises 14 residues. V was trimmed by 3 bases and J by 5 bases, leaving 14 bases between them. Germline V gene data show CDR1 as KGHSH and CDR2 as LQKENI. In DNA, the CDR3 is TGTGCCAGCTCACCGGTTAGTGGGCCCCACGAGCAGTACTTC. Translation gives CASSPVSGPHEQYF.

V gene TRBV19 combines with J gene TRBJ1-5, with TRBD1 matching over 7 bases. The CDR3 totals 16 residues. From germline, CDR1 is LNHDA and CDR2 SQIVND (reference sequence). The trim removed 7 bases at V and 5 bases at J, leaving 14 bases unmatched. As DNA, the CDR3 is TGTGCCAGTATCTCAGCCGCATACAGGGGTGATCAGCCCCAGCATTTT. It encodes CASISAAYRGDQPQHF.

The chain couples TRBV7-2 to TRBJ1-2, with 7 bases identical to TRBD1. V dropped 4 bases and J dropped 7; count of bases not matched to a gene: 15. Germline CDR1 reads SGHTA; CDR2 reads FQGNSA. The CDR3 runs 16 residues. In nucleotides, the CDR3 is TGTGCCAGCAGCTCAAACTGGGGATCAGGGGGTGGTGGCTACACCTTC. Encoded protein: CASSSNWGSGGGGYTF.

This rearrangement joins TRBV18 to TRBJ2-3, with TRBD1 matching over 12 bases. In germline, CDR1 is KGHSH, CDR2 LQKENI. The CDR3 spans 16 residues. V was clipped by 2 bases and J by 4 bases; unmatched bases: 4. The CDR3 sequence is CASSPTGTGGPDTQYF. The DNA for the CDR3 is TGTGCCAGCTCACCAACCGGGACAGGGGGCCCAGATACGCAGTATTTT. The full variable domain, its missing parts supplied by reference TRBV18 and TRBJ2-3, is NAGVMQNPRHLVRRRGQEARLRCSPMKGHSHVYWYRQLPEEGLKFMVYLQKENIIDESGMPKERFSAEFPKEGPSILRIQQVVRGDSAAYFCASSPTGTGGPDTQYFGPGTRLTVL.

The chain carries TRBV7-8 and TRBJ2-7, with 9 bases lining up with TRBD1. V shed 5 bases and J 1 base; nucleotides not matched to a gene: 12. The CDR3 extends over 17 amino acids. Germline V gene data show CDR1 as SGHVS and CDR2 as FQNEAQ. CDR3: CASSPRRDRDGSYEQYF. DNA of the CDR3: TGTGCCAGCAGCCCCCGCCGGGACAGGGATGGGTCCTACGAGCAGTACTTC.

The chain employs TRBV19 and TRBJ1-1; D is uncertain. V was trimmed by 1 base and J by 3 bases, leaving 6 bases between them. The CDR3 covers 13 residues. Looked up from germline, CDR1 is LNHDA and CDR2 is SQIVND (reference sequence). The CDR3 coding sequence is TGTGCCAGTAGTATAGTAGTTGACACTGAAGCTTTCTTT. It translates to CASSIVVDTEAFF.

The V gene is TRBV4-1, the J gene TRBJ2-7, with D possibly matching TRBD2 (5 bases). The CDR3 runs 13 residues. The V end was cut by 5 bases, the J end by 3 bases, with 11 bases between. Germline V gene lookup returns CDR1 MGHRA and CDR2 YSYEKL. The CDR3 DNA sequence: TGCGCCAGCAGCAATCGGGCGGGCTACGAGCAGTACTTC. Translation: CASSNRAGYEQYF.

The rearrangement uses TRBV2 and TRBJ1-1; D gene unclear. The CDR3 extends over 14 amino acids. V lost 4 bases to trimming and J lost 5 bases, with 14 bases between them. The germline V gene encodes CDR1 SNHLY and CDR2 FYNNEI. Written as DNA, the CDR3 is TGTGCCAGCAGTGGATTCGGGAGCGGGACTGAAGCTTTCTTT. Its protein is CASSGFGSGTEAFF. The full variable domain, rest sourced from reference TRBV2 and TRBJ1-1, is EPEVTQTPSHQVTQMGQEVILRCVPISNHLYFYWYRQILGQKVEFLVSFYNNEISEKSEIFDDQFSVERPDGSNFTLKIRSTKLEDSAMYFCASSGFGSGTEAFFGQGTRLTVV.

The J gene is TRBJ2-1, the V gene TRBV28; 8 nucleotides agree with TRBD1. The CDR3 is made up of 14 amino acids. Germline trimming cut 2 bases from V and 5 bases from J; bases unmatched to any gene: 2. Germline-derived CDR1 and CDR2 are MDHEN and SYDVKM. CDR3 coding DNA: TGTGCCAGCAGTTTACTGACAGGGGACAATGAGCAGTTCTTC. The encoded protein is CASSLLTGDNEQFF.